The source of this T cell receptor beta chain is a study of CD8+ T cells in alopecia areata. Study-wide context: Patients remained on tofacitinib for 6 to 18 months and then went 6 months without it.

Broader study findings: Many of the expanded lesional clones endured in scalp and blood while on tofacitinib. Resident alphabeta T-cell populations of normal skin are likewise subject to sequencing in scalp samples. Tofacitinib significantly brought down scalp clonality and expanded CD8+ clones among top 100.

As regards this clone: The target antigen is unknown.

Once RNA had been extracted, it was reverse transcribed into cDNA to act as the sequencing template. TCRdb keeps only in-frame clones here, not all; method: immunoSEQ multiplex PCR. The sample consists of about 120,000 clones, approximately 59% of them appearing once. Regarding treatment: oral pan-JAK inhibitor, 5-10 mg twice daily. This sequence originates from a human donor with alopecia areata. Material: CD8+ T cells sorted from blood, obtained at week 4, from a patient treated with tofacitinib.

Here the CDR3 reads CAWSRDNQPQHF. CDR3 nucleotide sequence: TGTGCCTGGAGTAGGGACAATCAGCCCCAGCATTTT. The V and J genes are TRBV30 and TRBJ1-5; D unclear. This CDR3 comprises 12 residues. Germline V gives CDR1 GTSNPN, CDR2 SVGIG (reference sequence). The V and J ends lost 2 bases and 3 bases respectively, with 5 bases between them.